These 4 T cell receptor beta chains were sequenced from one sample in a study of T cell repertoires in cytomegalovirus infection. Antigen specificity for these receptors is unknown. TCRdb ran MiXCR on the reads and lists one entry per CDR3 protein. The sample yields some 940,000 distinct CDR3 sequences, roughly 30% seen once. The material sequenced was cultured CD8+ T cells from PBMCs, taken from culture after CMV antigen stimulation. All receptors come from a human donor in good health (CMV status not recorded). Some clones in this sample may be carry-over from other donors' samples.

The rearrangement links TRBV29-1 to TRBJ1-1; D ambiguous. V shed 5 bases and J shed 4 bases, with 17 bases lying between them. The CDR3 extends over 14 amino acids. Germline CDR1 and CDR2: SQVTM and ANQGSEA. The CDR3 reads CSVYYGRASTEAFF. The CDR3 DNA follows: TGCAGCGTTTACTATGGGAGGGCAAGCACTGAAGCTTTCTTT.

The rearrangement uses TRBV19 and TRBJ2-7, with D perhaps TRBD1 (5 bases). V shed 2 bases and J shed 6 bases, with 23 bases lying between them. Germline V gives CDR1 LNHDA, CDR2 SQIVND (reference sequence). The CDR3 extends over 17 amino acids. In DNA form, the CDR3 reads TGTGCCAGTAGTATAACTTCAGGGTCTGCTGCATTTTCCGAGCAGTACTTC. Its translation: CASSITSGSAAFSEQYF.

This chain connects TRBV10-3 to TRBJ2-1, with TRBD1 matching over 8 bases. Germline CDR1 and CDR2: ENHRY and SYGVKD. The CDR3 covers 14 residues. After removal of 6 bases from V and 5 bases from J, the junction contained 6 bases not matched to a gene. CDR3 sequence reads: CAISLTGDHNEQFF. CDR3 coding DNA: TGTGCCATCAGCCTGACAGGGGACCACAATGAGCAGTTCTTC.

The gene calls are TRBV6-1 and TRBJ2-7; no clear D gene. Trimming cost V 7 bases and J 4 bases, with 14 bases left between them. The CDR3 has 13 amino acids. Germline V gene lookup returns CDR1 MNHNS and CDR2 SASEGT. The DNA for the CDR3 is TGTGCCAGCACCGCGAACAGTCTGTACGAGCAGTACTTC. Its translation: CASTANSLYEQYF.